This T cell receptor (beta chain) came from a study of beta chain features in type 1 diabetes (dated by TCRdb to 2016 to 2018). Broadly, across the study: No differences in mean age, gender distribution, total cell number or subset yield were found between patients and healthy donors. Across all samples, fewer than 130 million sorted cells were examined, and cell number per subset correlated strongly with RNA yield. In the study, recently diagnosed type 1 diabetes patients and matched healthy donors were compared on the TCRB repertoires of their sorted circulating CD4+ T cell subsets. Naive and central memory subsets were obtained from all 28 donors, but regulatory and stem cell-like memory subsets were isolated from only 8 patients and roughly eight healthy donors. Broader findings and caveats from the paper: Because cDNA rather than genomic DNA was sequenced, highly expressing activated cells could have been over-represented, although no difference in activation and CD3 levels was found between groups. Shorter templates might be favored by PCR, yet because patient and control samples were amplified and corrected together, any such skew would affect both groups equally. Only small numbers of individuals were included in the HLA sub-analyses, which left unresolved whether HLA type had any influence on TCRB rearrangement. At VDJ recombination sites, type 1 diabetes patients had fewer insertions and more deleted nucleotides, which implies abnormalities in thymic rearrangement. The naive, central memory and regulatory TCRB repertoires appeared to resemble one another more closely among patients than among healthy donors. Type 1 diabetes patients showed a moderate but significant shortening of TCRB CDR3 length in all four CD4+ subsets.

This clone was detected only a few times. The antigen it binds to is not known. No per-base quality is available; no much larger clone lies one base away. Each donor gave one peripheral blood draw, around 100 mL on average, collected into heparinised tubes. A BD FACSAria II and a panel including CD45RO, CCR7, CD25, CD127, CD95 and CD27 were used to sort naive, central memory, regulatory and stem cell-like memory CD4+ T cells. All sorted populations exceeded 95% purity. PBMCs were separated immediately by Lymphoprep density gradient centrifugation and were stained directly, without being cultured. So that batch effects would be minimized, each experiment stained and sorted samples in pairs, pairing one healthy donor with one patient. All of the isolated RNA was reverse transcribed with the High Capacity cDNA Reverse Transcription Kit, so expressed TCRB transcripts were sequenced. Deep immunoSEQ sequencing was performed on naive, central memory and regulatory T cell samples, with an average of roughly 4 million total reads per sample. Sorted cells were lysed in RLT buffer, and RNA was extracted using DNase-treated RNeasy Micro or Mini kits according to cell number. Each cell subset was processed separately to prevent cross-contamination, with patient and healthy donor samples processed together. The immunoSEQ multiplex PCR was used to amplify TCRB sequences from cDNA, generating 87-bp fragments that spanned the CDR3 region. Sequencing of the amplicons was done on the Illumina HiSeq platform. As for the authors' bioinformatics: PCR bias was corrected computationally using synthetic template baselines, and reads within Hamming distance 2 were collapsed, with unmergeable singletons discarded. Reads were aligned to IMGT to assign V, D and J genes, CDR3 length, and insertions or deletions at six rearrangement sites. Within each subset, clonotype counts were normalized to the number of sorted cells before true diversity and Gini coefficients were calculated with the tcR R package. The overlap coefficient, calculated on TCRB nucleotide sequences, was used to quantify repertoire sharing. Out-of-frame TCRB sequences from naive cells were analyzed to stand in for the pre-selection repertoire. Here the immuneACCESS table is served through TCRdb, limited to in-frame sequences with V and J called. Missing clones are a known gap in these copies; in checked studies unresolved V genes cover under half, and the rest lacks a known reason. V, J and clone size are those of that table, while D and trimming were read from the DNA. Recorded for this sample are fewer than 450,000 clones; approximately 12% of them occurred a single time. Approximately 0.016% of the sample rests with the top ten.

V and J lose 2 bases and 6 bases, and a span of 11 bases separates them. The CDR3 covers 12 residues, taking in both the cysteine and the phenylalanine. The only DNA kept is the CDR3, 36 bases in frame from the first base. CDR1 GTSNPN and CDR2 SVGIG were looked up in the germline V gene (reference sequence). The chain is encoded by TRBV30 joined to TRBJ2-7; D gene: possibly TRBD2, on 5 matching bases. Sequenced input: naive CD4+ T cells from blood. This sample's cell subset or site label indicates: true naive CD4+ T cells. The clonotype originates from a woman aged 18-29 years with type 1 diabetes. The nucleotide sequence is given as TGTGCCTGGAGTCTAGAAGGAGGCGAGCAGTACTTC. It specifies CAWSLEGGEQYF. Outside the CDR3, residues come from the reference TRBV30 and TRBJ2-7 proteins, so the full variable domain is: SQTIHQWPATLVQPVGSPLSLECTVEGTSNPNLYWYRQAAGRGLQLLFYSVGIGQISSEVPQNLSASRPQDRQFILSSKKLLLSDSGFYLCAWSLEGGEQYFGPGTRLTVT.